The 23 T cell receptor beta chains in this list originate from one sample, sequenced in a study of T cell responses to AZD1222 COVID-19 vaccine. The repertoire was sequenced with immunoSEQ multiplex PCR; TCRdb's copy has only in-frame clones and lacks some. The table lists under 45,000 clones, 88% of them singletons. Sample: peripheral blood, taken 28 days after the second dose of the MenACWY control vaccine. These receptors were collected from an adult who received the MenACWY meningococcal vaccine as a control.

J is TRBJ1-2 and V is TRBV6-5; D might be TRBD1 (5 bases). This CDR3 is 12 amino acids long. Germline CDR1 MNHEY, CDR2 SVGAGI. Trimming took 7 bases from V and 3 from J, leaving 9 bases between them. CDR3 DNA sequence: TGTGCCAGCAAGACAGCGCACTATGGCTACACCTTC. This gives the protein CASKTAHYGYTF.

The chain is built from TRBV7-3 and TRBJ2-1; 8 bases fit TRBD2. V lost 1 base, J lost 0 bases, and 14 bases stayed unmatched. The germline CDR1 and CDR2 sequences are SGHTA and FQGTGA. The CDR3 consists of 20 residues. The DNA for the CDR3 is TGTGCCAGCAGCTTAAAGCCGGGGCGTAGCGGGGTCTACTCCTACAATGAGCAGTTCTTC. This encodes CASSLKPGRSGVYSYNEQFF.

This clone has just a few counts. V gene TRBV19 combines with J gene TRBJ2-7; D may be TRBD1 (6 bases). Germline V CDR1 and CDR2: LNHDA, SQIVND (reference sequence). The CDR3 consists of 14 residues. Trimming removed 4 bases from V and 2 bases from J, with 12 bases in between. In DNA form, the CDR3 reads TGTGCCAGTAGTACCCACGAGGGGGCCTACGAGCAGTACTTC. It is translated as CASSTHEGAYEQYF.

This rearrangement joins TRBV28 to TRBJ2-7, with TRBD2 matching 7 bases. This CDR3 contains 15 residues. With V trimmed by 4 bases and J by 2 bases, 8 bases remained unmatched. The germline gives CDR1 MDHEN, CDR2 SYDVKM. Here the CDR3 reads CASSSVSRGAYEQYF. The CDR3 nucleotides read TGTGCCAGCAGTTCCGTTTCCCGGGGGGCCTACGAGCAGTACTTC.

CDR3 protein: CASSRERLVTGELFF. Here the CDR3 DNA reads TGTGCCAGCAGCAGAGAGAGACTAGTCACCGGGGAGCTGTTTTTT. J is TRBJ2-2 and V is TRBV7-9; possible D gene TRBD2, 6 bases. Germline CDR1 and CDR2: SEHNR and FQNEAQ (reference sequence). V gave up 5 bases and J gave up 4 bases, with 14 bases separating them. This CDR3 has 15 residues.

The chain uses TRBV28 and TRBJ1-4, with a possible D match to TRBD1 (5 bases). Trimming stripped 8 bases from V and 8 bases from J, with 18 bases between. Germline V CDR1 and CDR2: MDHEN, SYDVKM. The CDR3 is 14 amino acids. The CDR3 bases are TGTGCCAGCTCCCTGGGGGGTGTGGGCGAAAAACTGTTTTTT. Translated: CASSLGGVGEKLFF. Complete variable domain (other parts from reference TRBV28 and TRBJ1-4): DVKVTQSSRYLVKRTGEKVFLECVQDMDHENMFWYRQDPGLGLRLIYFSYDVKMKEKGDIPEGYSVSREKKERFSLILESASTNQTSMYLCASSLGGVGEKLFFGSGTQLSVL.

In this sample, this clone turned up once. The chain carries TRBV28 and TRBJ2-7; 12 bases match TRBD2. Germline-derived CDR1 and CDR2 are MDHEN and SYDVKM. V trimming: 5 bases; J trimming: 1 base; junction bases outside the gene matches: 3. The CDR3 extends over 15 amino acids. This CDR3 reads CASSAGLAGSYEQYF. CDR3 nucleotide sequence: TGTGCCAGCAGTGCGGGACTAGCGGGTTCCTACGAGCAGTACTTC.

The chain is built from TRBV7-2 and TRBJ2-7; D is possibly TRBD1 (6 bases). V was shortened by 2 bases and J by 1 base, with 15 bases between the two germline ends. The CDR3 totals 16 residues. Germline loops: CDR1 SGHTA, CDR2 FQGNSA. The CDR3 reads CASSLNGDRSSYEQYF. The CDR3, as DNA: TGTGCCAGCAGCTTAAATGGAGACAGGTCATCCTACGAGCAGTACTTC.

The chain uses TRBV4-1 and TRBJ2-5; possibly TRBD1 or TRBD2 for D (5 bases each). Trimming removed 0 bases at V and 4 bases at J, with 12 bases between. The CDR3 has 15 amino acids. Germline V gives CDR1 MGHRA, CDR2 YSYEKL. The CDR3 DNA reads as TGCGCCAGCAGCCAAGAGGGACGTTCGGGAGAGACCCAGTACTTC. This codes for CASSQEGRSGETQYF.

The chain carries TRBV2 and TRBJ2-2; 12 bases fit TRBD2. Germline loops: CDR1 SNHLY, CDR2 FYNNEI. The V and J ends lost 4 bases and 6 bases, in that order; junction bases with no gene match: 6. This CDR3 is built from 16 residues. The CDR3 reads CASSGYLAGGAGELFF. CDR3 coding DNA: TGTGCCAGCAGTGGTTATCTAGCGGGAGGGGCCGGGGAGCTGTTTTTT.

This clone was observed a handful of times. The V and J genes are TRBV5-5 and TRBJ1-5; no clear D gene. From germline, CDR1 is SGHKS and CDR2 YYEKEE (reference sequence). The CDR3 has 12 amino acids. Trimming took off 0 bases at V and 6 bases at J, with 4 bases between the two ends. CDR3 in amino acids: CASSLGSQPQHF. The CDR3 nucleotides read TGTGCCAGCAGCTTGGGGAGTCAGCCCCAGCATTTT.

The V gene is TRBV28, the J gene TRBJ2-2, with no clear D. Trimming removed 5 bases from V and 6 bases from J, with 7 bases in between. CDR1 is MDHEN and CDR2 is SYDVKM in the germline V gene. CDR3 length: 12 amino acids. The CDR3 coding sequence is TGTGCCAGCAGTCAGATCGCCGGGGAGCTGTTTTTT. It yields the protein CASSQIAGELFF.

About this clone itself: Germline and junction disagree at one end, which may indicate a read error. This rearrangement joins TRBV2 to TRBJ1-2, with TRBD1 matching over 7 bases. The CDR3 covers 13 residues. CDR1 and CDR2 (germline): SNHLY, FYNNEI. The CDR3: CASSRDSNYGYTF. Written as DNA, the CDR3 is TGTGCCAGCAGTAGGGACAGTAACTACGGCTACACCTTC.

This chain links TRBV27 with TRBJ2-1, with D tentatively TRBD2 (7 bases). Trimming removed 3 bases at V and 8 bases at J, with 11 bases between. The CDR3 covers 13 residues. Germline V gene data show CDR1 as MNHEY and CDR2 as SMNVEV (reference sequence). CDR3 sequence (DNA): TGTGCCAGCAGTTTGGCGGGGGCCCATGAGCAGTTCTTC. Protein sequence: CASSLAGAHEQFF.

The chain combines TRBV6-6 with TRBJ1-3, with D tentatively TRBD1 (5 bases). V lost 11 bases and J 3 bases, leaving 11 bases between the germline ends. The germline CDR1 and CDR2 sequences are MNHNY and SVGAGI (reference sequence). The CDR3 contains 12 residues. CDR3 bases: TGTGCCGGATGGGACGGTGGAAACACCATATATTTT. Protein: CAGWDGGNTIYF.

This clone was picked up one time. The rearrangement links TRBV20-1 to TRBJ2-7, with unresolved D. This CDR3 spans 11 amino acids. Germline V CDR1 and CDR2: DFQATT, SNEGSKA (reference sequence). The V end lost 2 bases, the J end lost 2 bases, and 4 bases lay between the germline ends. CDR3 in DNA: TGCAGTGCTAGACCGGCCTACGAGCAGTACTTC. Protein sequence: CSARPAYEQYF.

V is TRBV5-5 and J is TRBJ2-1; D could derive from TRBD1 or TRBD2 (6 bases each). CDR3 size: 15 residues. CDR1 is SGHKS and CDR2 is YYEKEE in the germline V gene (reference sequence). Trimming took off 0 bases at V and 5 bases at J, with 12 bases between the two ends. The CDR3 spells CASSLGRGAHNEQFF. The CDR3 bases are TGTGCCAGCAGCTTGGGTAGGGGGGCCCACAATGAGCAGTTCTTC.

The chain joins TRBV19 to TRBJ1-1; 9 bases match TRBD1. The CDR3 covers 15 residues. In germline, CDR1 is LNHDA, CDR2 SQIVND (reference sequence). V gave up 5 bases and J gave up 5 bases; unmatched junction bases: 9. The CDR3 loop reads CASSSIRDRVTEAFF. The CDR3 DNA is TGTGCCAGTAGTTCCATCCGGGACAGGGTTACTGAAGCTTTCTTT.

This chain connects TRBV6-1 to TRBJ2-3; tentatively, D is TRBD1 (5 bases). Trimming removed 3 bases at V and 2 bases at J, with 9 bases between. This CDR3 contains 14 residues. CDR1 is MNHNS and CDR2 is SASEGT in the germline V gene. The CDR3 DNA sequence: TGTGCCAGCAGTGAGCCAGGGAACACAGATACGCAGTATTTT. Protein: CASSEPGNTDTQYF.

The V and J genes are TRBV18 and TRBJ2-5; D may be TRBD1 (5 bases). This CDR3 contains 13 residues. V dropped 6 bases and J dropped 4 bases, with 12 bases sitting between them. Germline V lookup: CDR1 KGHSH, CDR2 LQKENI. The CDR3 region has the DNA TGTGCCAGCTCTCAGGGTTCTCTAGAGACCCAGTACTTC. Translation: CASSQGSLETQYF.

This chain uses TRBV5-5 with TRBJ2-7; D might be TRBD2 (7 bases). CDR1 is SGHKS, CDR2 YYEKEE, per germline (reference sequence). Trimming cost V 4 bases and J 3 bases, with 17 bases left between them. CDR3 length: 15 residues. CDR3 DNA: TGTGCCAGCAGCGGGAGGGGGGACAACTACTACGAGCAGTACTTC. It translates to CASSGRGDNYYEQYF.

The chain combines TRBV3-1 (or the pseudogene TRBV3-2) with TRBJ1-1, with TRBD1 matching over 7 bases. The CDR3 length is 14 residues. Germline CDR1 LGHDT, CDR2 YNNKEL (reference sequence). Germline trimming cut 0 bases from V and 4 bases from J; bases unmatched to any gene: 2. The CDR3 loop reads CASSQDRGLTEAFF. The CDR3 region has the DNA TGTGCCAGCAGCCAAGATAGGGGGCTCACTGAAGCTTTCTTT.

This clone is a singleton in its sample. The chain combines TRBV10-1 with TRBJ2-7; 8 bases are shared with TRBD2. In germline, CDR1 is WNHNN, CDR2 SYGVQD (reference sequence). The CDR3 extends over 12 amino acids. The V gene end was trimmed by 8 bases and the J gene end by 4 bases; junction bases not matched to a gene: 4. The CDR3 loop is CASSSGPYEQYF. Here the CDR3 DNA reads TGCGCCAGCTCTAGCGGGCCATACGAGCAGTACTTC.